Below, 25 T cell receptor beta chains from the same sample are listed, as sequenced in a study of cytomegalovirus exposure and HLA in healthy donors. 60 Vbeta and 13 Jbeta primers were used in PCR. Sequencing was performed with immunoSEQ multiplex PCR; in TCRdb, only in-frame clones are kept and a portion is missing. The table for this sample gives about 200,000 clones. Material: PBMCs. The receptors stem from a girl aged 2 to 10 in good health and CMV-seropositive.

The chain carries TRBV7-9 and TRBJ1-5; no firm D call. Trimming left V 1 base short and J 3 bases short, with 7 bases between. Germline CDR1 and CDR2: SEHNR and FQNEAQ (reference sequence). CDR3 size: 14 residues. The CDR3, as DNA: TGTGCCAGCAGCTTAGGCACTTTCAATCAGCCCCAGCATTTT. Translating it yields CASSLGTFNQPQHF. The full variable domain, completed using reference TRBV7-9 and TRBJ1-5, is DTGVSQNPRHKITKRGQNVTFRCDPISEHNRLYWYRQTLGQGPEFLTYFQNEAQLEKSRLLSDRFSAERPKGSFSTLEIQRTEQGDSAMYLCASSLGTFNQPQHFGDGTRLSIL.

The chain recombines TRBV21-1 with TRBJ2-7; the DNA was not compared with TRBD1, the D call given in the table. TRBV21-1 is a pseudogene. The length of the CDR3 is 15 residues. For the CDR3, the DNA is TGTGCCAGCAGCAAATTTTCAGGGGGCTTCTACGAGCAGTACTTC. This codes for CASSKFSGGFYEQYF.

The V call is TRBV5-5, the J call TRBJ2-1; maybe TRBD2 (6 bases). Per the germline V gene, CDR1 is SGHKS and CDR2 is YYEKEE (reference sequence). The ends were cut back, 6 bases at V and 2 bases at J, with 15 bases in the middle. The CDR3 runs 15 residues. CDR3 bases: TGTGCCAGCACCTGGGGGGACTCGACCTACAATGAGCAGTTCTTC. It encodes CASTWGDSTYNEQFF.

The CDR3: CASSTEGGVDYGYTF. The CDR3 DNA sequence: TGTGCCAGCAGCACCGAGGGAGGGGTTGACTATGGCTACACCTTC. V gene TRBV9 combines with J gene TRBJ1-2; D is perhaps TRBD1 (5 bases). This CDR3 contains 15 residues. Trimming stripped 4 bases from V and 3 bases from J, with 16 bases between. CDR1 is SGDLS and CDR2 is YYNGEE in the germline V gene.

The chain has TRBV6-1 and TRBJ1-2; TRBD1 matches at 8 bases. There are 15 residues in the CDR3. J gave up 4 bases and V 2 bases, and 6 bases lay outside the gene matches. The V gene's germline CDR1 is MNHNS and CDR2 SASEGT. For the CDR3, the DNA is TGTGCCAGCAGTGAACAGGGGGCCTTGTCCTATGGCTACACCTTC. As protein: CASSEQGALSYGYTF.

The chain uses TRBV7-3 and TRBJ2-1; a weak D match, TRBD2 (6 bases). The CDR3 runs to 16 residues. V gave up 5 bases and J gave up 4 bases, with 18 bases separating them. CDR1 SGHTA and CDR2 FQGTGA come from the germline V gene. The CDR3 DNA follows: TGTGCCAGCAGCCAATGGGAGCGGGTGGGATACAATGAGCAGTTCTTC. Its protein is CASSQWERVGYNEQFF. Together with reference TRBV7-3 and TRBJ2-1, the CDR3 gives the full variable domain: GAGVSQTPSNKVTEKGKYVELRCDPISGHTALYWYRQSLGQGPEFLIYFQGTGAADDSGLPNDRFFAVRPEGSVSTLKIQRTERGDSAVYLCASSQWERVGYNEQFFGPGTRLTVL.

With respect to this clone: The junction does not match germline at one end; this may be a read error. This sequence joins TRBV27 and TRBJ1-2, with a weak D call TRBD1 (5 bases). Germline-derived CDR1 and CDR2 are MNHEY and SMNVEV (reference sequence). The CDR3 consists of 16 residues. The CDR3 region is CASSLSPARGDYGYAF. The CDR3 DNA reads TGTGCCAGCAGTTTATCCCCCGCCCGGGGGGACTATGGCTACGCCTTC.

CDR3 sequence reads: CASTPDKYGTYYEQYF. In DNA form, the CDR3 reads TGTGCCAGCACTCCTGACAAATACGGGACATACTACGAGCAGTACTTC. The chain joins TRBV6-6 to TRBJ2-7, with a possible D match to TRBD1 (6 bases). The V end lost 7 bases, the J end lost 3 bases, and 22 bases lay between the germline ends. CDR1 is MNHNY, CDR2 SVGAGI, per germline (reference sequence). The CDR3 runs to 16 residues.

This chain uses TRBV2 with TRBJ2-2; tentative D call: TRBD1 (6 bases). CDR1 is SNHLY, CDR2 FYNNEI, per germline. V dropped 8 bases and J dropped 5 bases, with 18 bases sitting between them. The CDR3 runs 15 residues. CDR3 coding DNA: TGTGCCAGCTCAGAAGGGGGTACCAAAACCGGGGAGCTGTTTTTT. Its protein is CASSEGGTKTGELFF.

J is TRBJ1-2 and V is TRBV29-1; no reliable D call. Deletions cut 3 bases from V and 2 bases from J, with 7 bases between. CDR3 length: 12 residues. Germline CDR1 is SQVTM and CDR2 is ANQGSEA. CDR3 in DNA: TGCAGCGTTGAGGGCAGAAACTATGGCTACACCTTC. Its protein is CSVEGRNYGYTF.

A remark on this clone: The identical CDR3 is also encoded by other nucleotide sequences in the sample. J is TRBJ2-1 and V is TRBV5-1; TRBD2 matches at 12 bases. Germline loops: CDR1 SGHRS, CDR2 YFSETQ. The CDR3 spans 17 residues. V shed 0 bases and J 2 bases; nucleotides not matched to a gene: 3. The CDR3 nucleotides are TGCGCCAGCAGCTTGGGACTAGCGGGAGTGACCTACAATGAGCAGTTCTTC. It specifies CASSLGLAGVTYNEQFF.

DNA of the CDR3: TGCGCCAGCAGCCCCGGGACTGAAATTTCCTACGAGCAGTACTTC. Translating gives CASSPGTEISYEQYF. The chain carries TRBV5-1 and TRBJ2-5; D possibly corresponds to TRBD2 (6 bases). Gene TRBJ2-7 matches the end of the DNA better, so the J call may be wrong. The CDR3 length is 15 residues. The germline V gene encodes CDR1 SGHRS and CDR2 YFSETQ.

The chain employs TRBV7-2 and TRBJ1-2; a possible D gene is TRBD1 (5 bases). Per germline, CDR1 SGHTA and CDR2 FQGNSA. The V and J ends lost 1 base and 12 bases respectively, with 9 bases between them. The CDR3 loop spans 11 amino acids. The CDR3 nucleotides read TGTGCCAGCAGCTTAGGGGGGGGACACACCTTC. Protein sequence: CASSLGGGHTF.

The chain recombines TRBV25-1 with TRBJ2-2; possible D gene TRBD1, 5 bases. Per germline, CDR1 MGHDK and CDR2 SYGVNS. The CDR3 is 17 residues long. V lost 4 bases and J 1 base, leaving 16 bases between the germline ends. The CDR3: CASSGTRQGQNTGELFF. The CDR3 bases are TGTGCCAGCAGTGGGACCCGGCAGGGCCAGAACACCGGGGAGCTGTTTTTT.

The rearrangement joins TRBV11-2 to TRBJ2-3, with D perhaps matching TRBD2 (5 bases). The germline gives CDR1 SGHAT, CDR2 FQNNGV. The CDR3 has 13 residues. V lost 0 bases, J lost 9 bases, and 10 bases lay in between. The CDR3 nucleotides are TGTGCCAGCAGCTTAGATCTGGAGGTCACGCAGTATTTT. Its protein is CASSLDLEVTQYF.

This chain links TRBV5-1 with TRBJ1-3, with 7 bases aligning to TRBD1. This CDR3 is 16 amino acids long. Losses at the gene ends were 1 base for V and 1 base for J; bases not matched to a gene: 5. Germline values: CDR1 SGHRS, CDR2 YFSETQ. As DNA, the CDR3 is TGCGCCAGCAGCTTGCAGGGGGGATTTTCTGGAAACACCATATATTTT. It specifies CASSLQGGFSGNTIYF. The full variable domain, in which reference TRBV5-1 and TRBJ1-3 provide the parts outside the CDR3, is KAGVTQTPRYLIKTRGQQVTLSCSPISGHRSVSWYQQTPGQGLQFLFEYFSETQRNKGNFPGRFSGRQFSNSRSEMNVSTLELGDSALYLCASSLQGGFSGNTIYFGEGSWLTVV.

The chain employs TRBV6-1 and TRBJ2-2; D might be TRBD1 (5 bases). The CDR3 is 15 amino acids. Germline assignment: CDR1 MNHNS and CDR2 SASEGT. The germline V and J ends were trimmed by 7 bases and 0 bases, with 12 bases remaining between them. Here the CDR3 DNA reads TGTGCCAGCAAATATTTGACAGCGAACACCGGGGAGCTGTTTTTT. Its translation: CASKYLTANTGELFF.

Of note for this clone: The conserved final phenylalanine or tryptophan is absent from the CDR3, which likely points to a read error. No DNA is shown, since the ends of the CDR3 on it are uncertain; the CDR3 is the one TCRdb lists. The chain combines TRBV9 with TRBJ2-3; the D call in the table, TRBD2, was not verified against the DNA. The CDR3 adds up to 17 amino acids, both ends counted. Germline assignment: CDR1 SGDLS and CDR2 YYNGEE. The CDR3 is CASSVDRRAAGLDWGNL.

The chain employs TRBV19 and TRBJ1-2, with TRBD1 identical over 7 bases. V was clipped by 10 bases and J by 4 bases; unmatched bases: 12. CDR3 length: 14 amino acids. Germline lookup yields CDR1 LNHDA and CDR2 SQIVND (reference sequence). The CDR3 DNA follows: TGTGCCACCCGAAGACAGGGTGCTAGCTATGGCTACACCTTC. It translates to CATRRQGASYGYTF.

The rearrangement joins TRBV18 to TRBJ1-1; 7 bases are a match to TRBD1. Germline CDR1 is KGHSH and CDR2 is LQKENI. The trim removed 4 bases at V and 2 bases at J, leaving 4 bases unmatched. This CDR3 comprises 14 residues. The CDR3 loop reads CASSRGTANTEAFF. The CDR3 DNA sequence: TGTGCCAGCTCACGGGGGACAGCAAACACTGAAGCTTTCTTT.

This chain connects TRBV9 to TRBJ1-2; 9 nucleotides match TRBD1. Losses at the gene ends were 6 bases for V and 6 bases for J; bases not matched to a gene: 6. This CDR3 is 13 amino acids long. Per germline, CDR1 SGDLS and CDR2 YYNGEE. Here the CDR3 reads CASTPGTGNGYTF. CDR3 bases: TGTGCCAGCACCCCCGGGACAGGGAATGGCTACACCTTC. Based on the CDR3 plus reference TRBV9 and TRBJ1-2, the full variable domain is DSGVTQTPKHLITATGQRVTLRCSPRSGDLSVYWYQQSLDQGLQFLIQYYNGEERAKGNILERFSAQQFPDLHSELNLSSLELGDSALYFCASTPGTGNGYTFGSGTRLTVV.

CDR3 amino acids: CASSVDIAGVLETQYF. The CDR3 DNA is TGTGCCAGCAGCGTAGATATAGCGGGAGTTCTAGAGACCCAGTACTTC. The chain joins TRBV9 to TRBJ2-5; TRBD2 matches at 9 bases. Germline-derived CDR1 and CDR2 are SGDLS and YYNGEE. The CDR3 is 16 amino acids. With V trimmed by 0 bases and J by 4 bases, 7 bases remained unmatched.

The rearrangement joins TRBV5-4 to TRBJ1-2, with D possibly being TRBD1 (5 bases). The CDR3 loop spans 14 amino acids. V lost 4 bases and J 4 bases, leaving 14 bases between the germline ends. Germline lookup yields CDR1 SGHNT and CDR2 YYREEE (reference sequence). The CDR3 loop reads CASSPGQGSYGYTF. The CDR3 region has the DNA TGTGCCAGCAGCCCCGGGCAGGGATCCTATGGCTACACCTTC. Together with reference TRBV5-4 and TRBJ1-2, the CDR3 gives the full variable domain: ETGVTQSPTHLIKTRGQQVTLRCSSQSGHNTVSWYQQALGQGPQFIFQYYREEENGRGNFPPRFSGLQFPNYSSELNVNALELDDSALYLCASSPGQGSYGYTFGSGTRLTVV.

The chain uses TRBV28 and TRBJ1-2, with TRBD1 matching over 9 bases. CDR1 and CDR2 (germline): MDHEN, SYDVKM. This CDR3 contains 13 residues. J lost 4 bases, V lost 6 bases, and 3 bases had no gene match. The CDR3 region has the DNA TGTGCCAGCAGCCAGGACAGGGGCTATGGCTACACCTTC. This codes for CASSQDRGYGYTF.

The chain links TRBV7-8 to TRBJ2-1; a possible D gene is TRBD1 (5 bases). CDR3 length equals 18 residues. Germline lookup yields CDR1 SGHVS and CDR2 FQNEAQ. Trimming cost V 4 bases and J 8 bases, with 27 bases left between them. The CDR3 nucleotides read TGTGCCAGCAGCTCAGACAGCCTTTTTACATCCTTCCGGGATGAGCAGTTCTTC. As protein: CASSSDSLFTSFRDEQFF.